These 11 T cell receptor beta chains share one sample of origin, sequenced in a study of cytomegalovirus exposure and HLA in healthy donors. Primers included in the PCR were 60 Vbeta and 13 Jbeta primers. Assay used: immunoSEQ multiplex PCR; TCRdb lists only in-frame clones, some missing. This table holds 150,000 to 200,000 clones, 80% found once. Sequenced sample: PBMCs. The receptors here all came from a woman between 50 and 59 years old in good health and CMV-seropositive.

In DNA, the CDR3 is TGTGCCAGCAGTTTATCCATGAGACAGGGTGGGATCTATAATTCACCCCTCCACTTT. This gives the protein CASSLSMRQGGIYNSPLHF. This chain links TRBV28 with TRBJ1-6; TRBD1 aligns across 7 bases. With 1 base clipped from V and 3 bases from J, the junction kept 12 bases outside the gene matches. Germline CDR1 reads MDHEN; CDR2 reads SYDVKM. CDR3 length equals 19 residues. Looking up the rest from reference TRBV28 and TRBJ1-6 gives the full variable domain: DVKVTQSSRYLVKRTGEKVFLECVQDMDHENMFWYRQDPGLGLRLIYFSYDVKMKEKGDIPEGYSVSREKKERFSLILESASTNQTSMYLCASSLSMRQGGIYNSPLHFGNGTRLTVT.

In DNA form, the CDR3 reads TGTGCCAGCAGCTTCACGCGCGGGAGAACTAACTATGGCTACACCTTC. This sequence encodes CASSFTRGRTNYGYTF. The chain couples TRBV7-3 to TRBJ1-2; D unresolved. The CDR3 length is 16 residues. V lost 3 bases to trimming and J lost 0 bases, with 14 bases between them. Germline lookup yields CDR1 SGHTA and CDR2 FQGTGA. Full variable domain (remainder filled in from reference TRBV7-3 and TRBJ1-2): GAGVSQTPSNKVTEKGKYVELRCDPISGHTALYWYRQSLGQGPEFLIYFQGTGAADDSGLPNDRFFAVRPEGSVSTLKIQRTERGDSAVYLCASSFTRGRTNYGYTFGSGTRLTVV.

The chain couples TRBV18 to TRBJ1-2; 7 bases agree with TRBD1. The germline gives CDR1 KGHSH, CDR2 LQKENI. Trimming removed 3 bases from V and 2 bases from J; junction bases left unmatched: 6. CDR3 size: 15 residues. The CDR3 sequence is CASSPFAGGNYGYTF. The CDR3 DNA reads TGTGCCAGCTCACCGTTTGCAGGGGGGAACTATGGCTACACCTTC.

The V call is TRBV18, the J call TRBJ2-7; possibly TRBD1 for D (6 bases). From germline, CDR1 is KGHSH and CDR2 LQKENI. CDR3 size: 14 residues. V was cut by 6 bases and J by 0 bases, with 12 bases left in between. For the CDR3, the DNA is TGTGCCAGCTCCGGGACACAGAGCTCCTACGAGCAGTACTTC. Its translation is CASSGTQSSYEQYF.

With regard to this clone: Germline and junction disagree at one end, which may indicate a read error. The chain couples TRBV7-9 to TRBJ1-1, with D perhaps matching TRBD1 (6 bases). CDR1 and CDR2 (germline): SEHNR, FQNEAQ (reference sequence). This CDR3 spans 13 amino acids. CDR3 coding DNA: TGTTCCAGCAGCTTATACCAGGGGAATGAAGCTTTCTTT. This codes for CSSSLYQGNEAFF.

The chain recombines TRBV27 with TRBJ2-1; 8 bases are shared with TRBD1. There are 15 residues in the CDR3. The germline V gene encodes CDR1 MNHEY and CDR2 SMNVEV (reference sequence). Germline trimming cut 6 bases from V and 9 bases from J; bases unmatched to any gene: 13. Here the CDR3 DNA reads TGTGCCAGCAGACCACGTGGCAGGGGGCGAAGTGAGCAGTTCTTC. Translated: CASRPRGRGRSEQFF.

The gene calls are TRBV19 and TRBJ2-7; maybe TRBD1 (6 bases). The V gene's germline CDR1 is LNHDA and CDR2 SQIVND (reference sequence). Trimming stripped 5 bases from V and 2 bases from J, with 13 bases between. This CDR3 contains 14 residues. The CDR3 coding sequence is TGTGCCAGTAGTCCCCGGACAGACGCCTACGAGCAGTACTTC. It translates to CASSPRTDAYEQYF.

Here the CDR3 DNA reads TGTGCCAGCTCACCCCCTTCTATGAGGGCTGTGGCTGAAGCTTTCTTT. It is translated as CASSPPSMRAVAEAFF. The gene calls are TRBV18 and TRBJ1-1; no definite D call. The ends were cut back, 3 bases at V and 6 bases at J, with 20 bases in the middle. Germline CDR1 and CDR2: KGHSH and LQKENI. The CDR3 has 16 residues. The whole variable domain, remainder taken from reference TRBV18 and TRBJ1-1, is NAGVMQNPRHLVRRRGQEARLRCSPMKGHSHVYWYRQLPEEGLKFMVYLQKENIIDESGMPKERFSAEFPKEGPSILRIQQVVRGDSAAYFCASSPPSMRAVAEAFFGQGTRLTVV.

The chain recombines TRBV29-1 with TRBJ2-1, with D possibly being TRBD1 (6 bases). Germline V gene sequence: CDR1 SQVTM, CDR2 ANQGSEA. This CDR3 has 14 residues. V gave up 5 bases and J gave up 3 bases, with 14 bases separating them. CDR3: CSVLRQDLYNEQFF. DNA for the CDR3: TGCAGCGTTCTCCGACAGGATCTCTACAATGAGCAGTTCTTC.

The CDR3: CSVEQGWGTEAFF. CDR3 nucleotide sequence: TGCAGCGTTGAGCAGGGGTGGGGCACTGAAGCTTTCTTT. This chain joins TRBV29-1 and TRBJ1-1; tentatively, D is TRBD1 (6 bases). V was shortened by 3 bases and J by 4 bases, with 12 bases between the two germline ends. Germline V gene lookup returns CDR1 SQVTM and CDR2 ANQGSEA. This CDR3 region has 13 residues.

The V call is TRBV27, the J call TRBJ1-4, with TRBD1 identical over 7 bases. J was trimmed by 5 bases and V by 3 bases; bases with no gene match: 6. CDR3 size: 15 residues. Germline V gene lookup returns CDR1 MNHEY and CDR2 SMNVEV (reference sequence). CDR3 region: CASSFVGQENEKLFF. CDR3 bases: TGTGCCAGCAGTTTTGTAGGACAGGAAAATGAAAAACTGTTTTTT.